Each of the 25 T cell receptor beta chains below was sequenced from the same sample in a study of beta chain features in type 1 diabetes. Sequencing targeted expressed TCRB transcripts, as all isolated RNA had been reverse transcribed. Generated by immunoSEQ multiplex PCR, the TCRdb table keeps only in-frame clones and is missing some. This sample has roughly 500,000 clones; approximately 31% occur once, and the top ten carry 0.05% to 0.065%. Sample: naive CD4+ T cells from blood. The source of these receptors is a man between 18 and 29 years old in good health.

A few counts support this clone. The chain uses TRBV29-1 and TRBJ2-7; D tentatively fits TRBD1 or TRBD2 (5 bases each). The length of the CDR3 is 14 residues. Looked up from germline, CDR1 is SQVTM and CDR2 is ANQGSEA. V lost 8 bases, J lost 4 bases, and 21 bases lay in between. This chain's CDR3 is CSTWDPSDVYEQYF. CDR3 in DNA: TGCAGCACCTGGGACCCGTCGGACGTGTACGAGCAGTACTTC.

The CDR3 sequence: CASSLMSSYNEQFF. The CDR3 bases are TGTGCCAGCAGCTTGATGAGCTCCTACAATGAGCAGTTCTTC. This chain joins TRBV7-9 and TRBJ2-1; D is undetermined. V lost 3 bases and J 0 bases, leaving 6 bases between the germline ends. Germline CDR1 is SEHNR and CDR2 is FQNEAQ (reference sequence). The CDR3 runs 14 residues.

The gene calls are TRBV9 and TRBJ2-1, with D possibly matching TRBD2 (6 bases). The CDR3 totals 16 residues. V lost 0 bases and J 5 bases, leaving 15 bases between the germline ends. Germline V lookup: CDR1 SGDLS, CDR2 YYNGEE. The DNA of the CDR3 is TGTGCCAGCAGCGTAGCCAGTCTAGCGAGGAACAATGAGCAGTTCTTC. This translates into CASSVASLARNNEQFF.

The J gene is TRBJ2-7, the V gene TRBV9; the match to TRBD1 covers 9 bases. Germline lookup yields CDR1 SGDLS and CDR2 YYNGEE. The CDR3 runs 14 residues. V gave up 4 bases and J gave up 12 bases; unmatched junction bases: 14. The CDR3 sequence is CASSSTGTGIPPYF. The CDR3 region has the DNA TGTGCCAGCAGCTCCACCGGGACAGGGATCCCGCCGTACTTC.

This clone was recorded a few times. The chain links TRBV30 to TRBJ2-6; a possible D gene is TRBD2 (5 bases). V lost 0 bases and J lost 1, with 10 bases in between. Germline CDR1 is GTSNPN and CDR2 is SVGIG (reference sequence). There are 16 residues in the CDR3. In DNA form, the CDR3 reads TGTGCCTGGAGTGTATTCGGGGTATCTGGGGCCAACGTCCTGACTTTC. This gives the protein CAWSVFGVSGANVLTF.

A few counts support this clone. The same CDR3 also results from other DNA sequences found in this sample. The genes are TRBV11-2 and TRBJ1-1; perhaps TRBD1 as D (5 bases). The germline CDR1 and CDR2 sequences are SGHAT and FQNNGV. V dropped 5 bases and J dropped 0 bases, with 7 bases sitting between them. CDR3 length: 13 amino acids. DNA of the CDR3: TGTGCCAGCAGCCTAGGGGTGAACACTGAAGCTTTCTTT. Its protein product is CASSLGVNTEAFF.

The CDR3, as DNA: TGTGCCAGCAGTGACAGGGACCGATCAAGCTACGAGCAGTACTTC. Its translation: CASSDRDRSSYEQYF. This chain links TRBV6-6 with TRBJ2-7, with 7 bases that match TRBD1. This CDR3 is 15 amino acids long. V gave up 5 bases and J gave up 3 bases; unmatched junction bases: 10. CDR1 is MNHNY and CDR2 is SVGAGI in the germline V gene (reference sequence).

V gene TRBV7-2 combines with J gene TRBJ2-1; the D is unclear. Germline V gene sequence: CDR1 SGHTA, CDR2 FQGNSA. Trimming took off 1 base at V and 0 bases at J, with 16 bases between the two ends. The CDR3 sequence is 18 residues long. The CDR3 sequence is CASSLVLVAVNSYNEQFF. The CDR3 DNA is TGTGCCAGCAGCTTAGTCTTGGTAGCTGTAAACTCCTACAATGAGCAGTTCTTC. Using reference TRBV7-2 and TRBJ2-1 for the parts outside the CDR3, the full variable domain is GAGVSQSPSNKVTEKGKDVELRCDPISGHTALYWYRQSLGQGLEFLIYFQGNSAPDKSGLPSDRFSAERTGGSVSTLTIQRTQQEDSAVYLCASSLVLVAVNSYNEQFFGPGTRLTVL.

DNA for the CDR3: TGTGCCAGCAGTTCTCTAGCGGGCTCCTACAATGAGCAGTTCTTC. Encoded protein: CASSSLAGSYNEQFF. The V gene is TRBV6-6, the J gene TRBJ2-1; the match to TRBD2 covers 8 bases. In germline, CDR1 is MNHNY, CDR2 SVGAGI (reference sequence). The CDR3 runs to 15 residues. The J segment lost 0 bases and the V segment lost 4 bases, leaving 2 bases of the junction unmatched.

This clone was seen only a few times. The rearrangement uses TRBV30 and TRBJ2-5; TRBD1 aligns across 9 bases. The J call may be mistaken, given a closer DNA end match to TRBJ2-7. Per germline, CDR1 GTSNPN and CDR2 SVGIG (reference sequence). The CDR3 has 13 amino acids. The CDR3 DNA is TGTGCCTGGAGGGACAGGGGCACGTACGAGCAGTACTTC. Its translation is CAWRDRGTYEQYF.

The genes are TRBV7-3 and TRBJ2-5, with unresolved D. Looked up from germline, CDR1 is SGHTA and CDR2 is FQGTGA. The CDR3 totals 15 residues. Between the trimmed V and J ends, which lost 2 bases and 5 bases, there was a span of 15 bases. CDR3: CASSLGMGDAETQYF. In DNA, the CDR3 is TGTGCCAGCAGCTTAGGGATGGGCGACGCGGAGACCCAGTACTTC.

This clone occurred once. V is TRBV29-1 and J is TRBJ1-6; TRBD1 agrees at 9 bases. V shed 5 bases, J shed 13 bases, and the junction held 3 bases outside the gene matches. The V gene's germline CDR1 is SQVTM and CDR2 ANQGSEA. The length of the CDR3 is 11 residues. The CDR3 loop is CSVTTGGPLHF. The DNA of the CDR3 is TGCAGCGTTACAACAGGGGGCCCCCTCCACTTT.

The chain links TRBV18 to TRBJ2-5; D remains ambiguous. CDR3 size: 12 residues. Germline assignment: CDR1 KGHSH and CDR2 LQKENI. With 5 bases removed from V and 0 bases from J, the gap between germline ends came to 4 bases. The CDR3 coding sequence is TGTGCCAGCTCAGCGTACCAAGAGACCCAGTACTTC. This codes for CASSAYQETQYF.

This clone was counted between two and nine times. The chain has TRBV14 and TRBJ2-1, with a tentative D call TRBD1 (6 bases). Germline CDR1 is SGHDN and CDR2 is FVKESK. With 7 bases removed from V and 8 bases from J, the gap between germline ends came to 24 bases. The CDR3 has 16 amino acids. CDR3 DNA sequence: TGTGCCAGCACCCAGGGCCGGGGACACCTTTTTGATGAGCAGTTCTTC. Translated: CASTQGRGHLFDEQFF. Full variable domain (remainder filled in from reference TRBV14 and TRBJ2-1): EAGVTQFPSHSVIEKGQTVTLRCDPISGHDNLYWYRRVMGKEIKFLLHFVKESKQDESGMPNNRFLAERTGGTYSTLKVQPAELEDSGVYFCASTQGRGHLFDEQFFGPGTRLTVL.

The chain carries TRBV30 and TRBJ2-7, with 9 nucleotides matching TRBD1. Germline lookup yields CDR1 GTSNPN and CDR2 SVGIG (reference sequence). This CDR3 spans 14 amino acids. V dropped 5 bases and J dropped 4; count of bases not matched to a gene: 9. The CDR3 region is CAWERGQGTYEQYF. CDR3 in DNA: TGTGCCTGGGAACGAGGACAGGGGACTTACGAGCAGTACTTC.

The rearrangement uses TRBV5-6 and TRBJ2-3; D may be TRBD2 (6 bases). V was shortened by 7 bases and J by 7 bases, with 16 bases between the two germline ends. Germline V gene lookup returns CDR1 SGHDT and CDR2 YYEEEE. The CDR3 runs to 13 residues. DNA of the CDR3: TGTGCCAGCCGAATCACTGCGGGGAATACGCAGTATTTT. Encoded protein: CASRITAGNTQYF.

This clone has a handful of counts. J is TRBJ2-5 and V is TRBV7-2; tentatively, D is TRBD2 (6 bases). Trimming stripped 5 bases from V and 3 bases from J, with 13 bases between. This CDR3 has 14 amino acids. Looked up from germline, CDR1 is SGHTA and CDR2 is FQGNSA. The CDR3 here is CASSPGVAEETQYF. CDR3 bases: TGTGCCAGCAGCCCGGGGGTAGCGGAAGAGACCCAGTACTTC.

The V call is TRBV7-2, the J call TRBJ2-5; no clear D gene. The V end lost 5 bases, the J end lost 5 bases, and 12 bases lay between the germline ends. Per the germline V gene, CDR1 is SGHTA and CDR2 is FQGNSA. The CDR3 is made up of 13 amino acids. The CDR3: CASSPTVRETQYF. DNA of the CDR3: TGTGCCAGCAGCCCTACGGTCCGGGAGACCCAGTACTTC.

Only a few counts were recorded for this clone. V is TRBV9 and J is TRBJ1-2; D is uncertain. The CDR3 runs 15 residues. Trimming removed 4 bases from V and 0 bases from J, with 13 bases in between. CDR1 is SGDLS, CDR2 YYNGEE, per germline. This chain's CDR3 is CASSRSIEPNYGYTF. The CDR3 bases are TGTGCCAGCAGCCGTAGTATAGAACCTAACTATGGCTACACCTTC.

This chain links TRBV30 with TRBJ2-1, with 9 nucleotides matching TRBD2. Germline loops: CDR1 GTSNPN, CDR2 SVGIG (reference sequence). CDR3 size: 14 residues. V lost 4 bases to trimming and J lost 2 bases; unmatched junction nucleotides: 3. The CDR3 loop reads CAWKLAGTYNEQFF. The CDR3 DNA reads as TGTGCCTGGAAGCTAGCGGGAACCTACAATGAGCAGTTCTTC.

The rearrangement joins TRBV7-9 to TRBJ2-7; 7 nucleotides align to TRBD2. This CDR3 is 16 amino acids long. Unmatched junction bases numbered 6, after V lost 1 base and J lost 0 bases. Germline V gene lookup returns CDR1 SEHNR and CDR2 FQNEAQ (reference sequence). CDR3 residues: CASSLVWRGSSYEQYF. Here the CDR3 DNA reads TGTGCCAGCAGCTTAGTCTGGCGGGGGAGCTCCTACGAGCAGTACTTC.

This clone appeared a few times. The chain joins TRBV29-1 to TRBJ1-2, with TRBD1 as a possible D gene (6 bases). V lost 4 bases and J 3 bases, leaving 9 bases between the germline ends. CDR3 length: 12 residues. Germline CDR1 SQVTM, CDR2 ANQGSEA. CDR3 sequence reads: CSVVGGDYGYTF. In DNA, the CDR3 is TGCAGCGTTGTGGGGGGCGACTATGGCTACACCTTC. The full variable domain, with the rest looked up from reference TRBV29-1 and TRBJ1-2, is SAVISQKPSRDICQRGTSLTIQCQVDSQVTMMFWYRQQPGQSLTLIATANQGSEATYESGFVIDKFPISRPNLTFSTLTVSNMSPEDSSIYLCSVVGGDYGYTFGSGTRLTVV.

This clone turned up a few times. Other DNA sequences of this sample code for an identical CDR3. The chain links TRBV7-2 to TRBJ2-5; D is unclear. This CDR3 has 13 residues. V lost 1 base, J lost 3 bases, and 6 bases lay in between. Germline V gene sequence: CDR1 SGHTA, CDR2 FQGNSA. The CDR3 loop reads CASSLVGKETQYF. CDR3 sequence (DNA): TGTGCCAGCAGCTTAGTAGGGAAAGAGACCCAGTACTTC.

This clone was recorded a few times. This chain connects TRBV9 to TRBJ2-7, with D maybe TRBD2 (5 bases). CDR3 length equals 16 residues. The ends were cut back, 3 bases at V and 0 bases at J, with 16 bases in the middle. The germline V gene encodes CDR1 SGDLS and CDR2 YYNGEE. In DNA form, the CDR3 reads TGTGCCAGCAGCGAGGCGGGCTCCCGGAGCTCCTACGAGCAGTACTTC. Its protein product is CASSEAGSRSSYEQYF. The whole variable domain, remainder taken from reference TRBV9 and TRBJ2-7, is DSGVTQTPKHLITATGQRVTLRCSPRSGDLSVYWYQQSLDQGLQFLIQYYNGEERAKGNILERFSAQQFPDLHSELNLSSLELGDSALYFCASSEAGSRSSYEQYFGPGTRLTVT.

This clone appeared once. The chain recombines TRBV6-1 with TRBJ1-1, with 9 positions matching TRBD1. V lost 5 bases, J lost 5 bases, and 3 bases stayed unmatched. CDR3 length equals 13 residues. Germline CDR1 is MNHNS and CDR2 is SASEGT. The CDR3 sequence: CASSTDRGTEAFF. The DNA for the CDR3 is TGTGCCAGCAGTACGGACAGGGGAACTGAAGCTTTCTTT.